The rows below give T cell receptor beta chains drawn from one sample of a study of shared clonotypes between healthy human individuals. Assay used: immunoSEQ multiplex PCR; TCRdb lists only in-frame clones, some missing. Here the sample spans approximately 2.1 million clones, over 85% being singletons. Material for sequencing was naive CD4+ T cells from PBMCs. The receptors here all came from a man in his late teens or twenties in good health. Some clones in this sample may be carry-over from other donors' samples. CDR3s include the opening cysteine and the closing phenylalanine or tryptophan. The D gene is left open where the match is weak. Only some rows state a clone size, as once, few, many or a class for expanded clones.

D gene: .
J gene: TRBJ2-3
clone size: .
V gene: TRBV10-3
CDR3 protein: CAIRDSNTDTQYF
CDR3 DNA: TGTGCCATCAGAGATTCAAACACAGATACGCAGTATTTT

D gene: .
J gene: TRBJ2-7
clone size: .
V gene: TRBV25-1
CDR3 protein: CASSEYGDYEQYF
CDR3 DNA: TGTGCCAGCAGTGAATATGGTGACTACGAGCAGTACTTC

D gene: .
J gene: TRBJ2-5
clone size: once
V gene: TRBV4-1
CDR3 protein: CASSQPGQLETQYF
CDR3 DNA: TGCGCCAGCAGCCAACCCGGGCAACTGGAGACCCAGTACTTC

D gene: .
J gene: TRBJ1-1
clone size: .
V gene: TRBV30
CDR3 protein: CAWSGSGLNTEAFF
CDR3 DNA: TGTGCCTGGAGCGGGTCGGGGCTGAACACTGAAGCTTTCTTT

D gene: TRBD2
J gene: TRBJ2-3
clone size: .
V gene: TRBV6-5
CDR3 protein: CASSGLAGDGTQYF
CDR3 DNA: TGTGCCAGCAGCGGACTAGCGGGAGATGGTACGCAGTATTTT

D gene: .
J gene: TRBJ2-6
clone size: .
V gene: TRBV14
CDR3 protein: CASRLSGANVLTF
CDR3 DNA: TGTGCCAGTCGTCTCTCTGGGGCCAACGTCCTGACTTTC

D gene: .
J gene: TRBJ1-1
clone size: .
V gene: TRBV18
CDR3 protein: CVTRGKGMDTEAFF
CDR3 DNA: TGTGTTACGAGGGGGAAGGGGATGGACACTGAAGCTTTCTTT

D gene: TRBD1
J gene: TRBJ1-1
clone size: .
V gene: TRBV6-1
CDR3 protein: CASSEAGTGTTEAFF
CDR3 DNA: TGTGCCAGCAGTGAAGCCGGGACAGGGACCACTGAAGCTTTCTTT

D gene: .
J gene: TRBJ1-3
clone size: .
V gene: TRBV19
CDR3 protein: CASGWGNTIYF
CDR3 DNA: TGTGCCAGCGGTTGGGGAAACACCATATATTTT

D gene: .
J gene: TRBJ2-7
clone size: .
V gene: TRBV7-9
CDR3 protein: CASSSRTGGEQYF
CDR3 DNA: TGTGCCAGCAGCTCGCGGACGGGCGGGGAGCAGTACTTC

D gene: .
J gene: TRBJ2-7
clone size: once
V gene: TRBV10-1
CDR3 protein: CASSDTGRSYEQYF
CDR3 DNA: TGCGCCAGCAGTGATACAGGGAGGTCCTACGAGCAGTACTTC